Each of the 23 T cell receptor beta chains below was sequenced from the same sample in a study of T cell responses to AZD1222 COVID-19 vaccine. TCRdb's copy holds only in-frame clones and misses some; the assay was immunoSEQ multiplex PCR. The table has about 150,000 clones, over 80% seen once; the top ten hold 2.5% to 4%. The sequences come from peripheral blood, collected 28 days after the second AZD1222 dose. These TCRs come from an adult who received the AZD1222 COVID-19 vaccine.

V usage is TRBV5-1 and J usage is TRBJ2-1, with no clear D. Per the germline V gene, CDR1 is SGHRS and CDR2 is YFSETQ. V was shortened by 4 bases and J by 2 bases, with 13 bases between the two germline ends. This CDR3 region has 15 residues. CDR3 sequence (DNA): TGCGCCAGCAGCCCCCTCGCGGAAACCTACAATGAGCAGTTCTTC. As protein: CASSPLAETYNEQFF.

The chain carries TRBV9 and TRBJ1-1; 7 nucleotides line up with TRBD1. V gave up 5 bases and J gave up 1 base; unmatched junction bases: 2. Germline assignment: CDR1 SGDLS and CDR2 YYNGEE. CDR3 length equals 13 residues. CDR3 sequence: CASSRTGNTEAFF. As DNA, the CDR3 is TGTGCCAGCAGTCGGACAGGGAACACTGAAGCTTTCTTT.

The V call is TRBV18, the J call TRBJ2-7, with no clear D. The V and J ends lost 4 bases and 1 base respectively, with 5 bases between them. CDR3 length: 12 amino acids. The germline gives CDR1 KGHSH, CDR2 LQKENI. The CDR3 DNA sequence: TGTGCCAGCTCACGGGCTTCCTACGAGCAGTACTTC. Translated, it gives CASSRASYEQYF.

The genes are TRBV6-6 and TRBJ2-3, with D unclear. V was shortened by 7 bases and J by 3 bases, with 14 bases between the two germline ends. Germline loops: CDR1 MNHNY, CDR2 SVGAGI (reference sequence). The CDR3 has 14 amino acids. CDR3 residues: CASTRWVETDTQYF. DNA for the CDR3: TGTGCCAGCACCCGTTGGGTGGAGACAGATACGCAGTATTTT.

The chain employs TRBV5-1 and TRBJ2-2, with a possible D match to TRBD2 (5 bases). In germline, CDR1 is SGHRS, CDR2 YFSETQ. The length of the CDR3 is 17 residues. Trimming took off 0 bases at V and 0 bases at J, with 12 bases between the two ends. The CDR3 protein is CASSLARGGANTGELFF. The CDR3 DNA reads TGCGCCAGCAGCTTGGCCAGAGGAGGCGCGAACACCGGGGAGCTGTTTTTT.

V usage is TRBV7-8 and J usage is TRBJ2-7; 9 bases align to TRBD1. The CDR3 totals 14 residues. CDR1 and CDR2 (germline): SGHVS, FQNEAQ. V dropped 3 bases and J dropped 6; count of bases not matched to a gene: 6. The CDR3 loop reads CASSFRTGVGEQYF. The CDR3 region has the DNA TGTGCCAGCAGCTTTAGGACAGGGGTCGGCGAGCAGTACTTC.

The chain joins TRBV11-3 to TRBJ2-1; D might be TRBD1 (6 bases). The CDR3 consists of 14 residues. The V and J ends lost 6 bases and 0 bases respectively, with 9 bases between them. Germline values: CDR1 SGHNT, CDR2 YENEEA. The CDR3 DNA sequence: TGTGCCAGCAGTCAGGGGAGCTCCTACAATGAGCAGTTCTTC. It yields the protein CASSQGSSYNEQFF. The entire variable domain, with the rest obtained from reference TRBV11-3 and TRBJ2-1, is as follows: EAGVVQSPRYKIIEKKQPVAFWCNPISGHNTLYWYLQNLGQGPELLIRYENEEAVDDSQLPKDRFSAERLKGVDSTLKIQPAELGDSAVYLCASSQGSSYNEQFFGPGTRLTVL.

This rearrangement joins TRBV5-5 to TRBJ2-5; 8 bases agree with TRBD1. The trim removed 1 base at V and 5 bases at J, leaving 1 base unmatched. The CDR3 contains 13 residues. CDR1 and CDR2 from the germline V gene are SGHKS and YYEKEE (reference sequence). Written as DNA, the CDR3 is TGTGCCAGCAGCTTGCAGGGGGCGGAGACCCAGTACTTC. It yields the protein CASSLQGAETQYF.

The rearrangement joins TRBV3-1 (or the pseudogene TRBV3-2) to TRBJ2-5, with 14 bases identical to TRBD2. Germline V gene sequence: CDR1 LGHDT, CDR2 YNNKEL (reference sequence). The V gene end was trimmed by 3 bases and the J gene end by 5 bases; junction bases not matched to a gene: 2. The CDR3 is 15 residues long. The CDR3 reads CASSQGLAGVETQYF. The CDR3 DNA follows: TGTGCCAGCAGCCAGGGACTAGCGGGAGTGGAGACCCAGTACTTC.

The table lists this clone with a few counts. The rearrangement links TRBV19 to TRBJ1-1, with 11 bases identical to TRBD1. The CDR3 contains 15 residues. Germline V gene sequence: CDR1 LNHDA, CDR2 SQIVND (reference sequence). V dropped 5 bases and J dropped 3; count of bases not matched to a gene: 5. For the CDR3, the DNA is TGTGCCAGTAGTCCCGGACAGGGGGCCTACACTGAAGCTTTCTTT. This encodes CASSPGQGAYTEAFF.

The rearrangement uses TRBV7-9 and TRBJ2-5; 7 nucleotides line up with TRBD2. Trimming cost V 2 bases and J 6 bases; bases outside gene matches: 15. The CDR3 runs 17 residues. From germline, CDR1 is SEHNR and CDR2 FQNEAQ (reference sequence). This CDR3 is CASSLSGGLRLLKTQYF. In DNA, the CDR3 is TGTGCCAGCAGCTTATCGGGGGGACTACGACTGTTGAAGACCCAGTACTTC.

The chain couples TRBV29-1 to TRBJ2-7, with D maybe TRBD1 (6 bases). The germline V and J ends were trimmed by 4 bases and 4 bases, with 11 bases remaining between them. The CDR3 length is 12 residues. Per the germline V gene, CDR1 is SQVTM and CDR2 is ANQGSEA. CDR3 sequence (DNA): TGCAGCGTTGGGGGGCAGAATTACGAGCAGTACTTC. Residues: CSVGGQNYEQYF.

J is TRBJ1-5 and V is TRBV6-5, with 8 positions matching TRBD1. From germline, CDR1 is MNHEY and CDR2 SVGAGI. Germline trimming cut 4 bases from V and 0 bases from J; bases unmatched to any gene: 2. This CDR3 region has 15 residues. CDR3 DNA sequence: TGTGCCAGCAGTTCTACAGGGGGTAGCAATCAGCCCCAGCATTTT. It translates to CASSSTGGSNQPQHF.

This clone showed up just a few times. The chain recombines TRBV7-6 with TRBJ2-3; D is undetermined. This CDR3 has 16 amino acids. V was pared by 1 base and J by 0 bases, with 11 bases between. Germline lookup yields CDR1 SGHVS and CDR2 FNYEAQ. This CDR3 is CASSLGAAVSTDTQYF. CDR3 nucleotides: TGTGCCAGCAGCTTAGGGGCGGCGGTAAGCACAGATACGCAGTATTTT.

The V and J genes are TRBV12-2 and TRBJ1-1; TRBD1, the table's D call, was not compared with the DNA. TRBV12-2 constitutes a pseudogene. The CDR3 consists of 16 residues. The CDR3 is CASRTWDRGWFTEAFF. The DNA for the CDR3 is TGTGCAAGTCGCACCTGGGACAGGGGGTGGTTCACTGAAGCTTTCTTT.

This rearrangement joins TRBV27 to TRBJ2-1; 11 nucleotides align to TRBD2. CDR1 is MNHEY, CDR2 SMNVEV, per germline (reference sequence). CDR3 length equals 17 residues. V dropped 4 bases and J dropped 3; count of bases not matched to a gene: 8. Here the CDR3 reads CASSSGLAGARYNEQFF. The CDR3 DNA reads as TGTGCCAGCAGTTCCGGACTAGCGGGCGCCCGCTACAATGAGCAGTTCTTC.

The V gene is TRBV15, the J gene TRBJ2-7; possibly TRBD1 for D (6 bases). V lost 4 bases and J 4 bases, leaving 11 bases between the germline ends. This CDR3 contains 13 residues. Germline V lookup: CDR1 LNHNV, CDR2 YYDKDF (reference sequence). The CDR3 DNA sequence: TGTGCCACCAGCATAGGACAGCAATACGAGCAGTACTTC. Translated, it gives CATSIGQQYEQYF.

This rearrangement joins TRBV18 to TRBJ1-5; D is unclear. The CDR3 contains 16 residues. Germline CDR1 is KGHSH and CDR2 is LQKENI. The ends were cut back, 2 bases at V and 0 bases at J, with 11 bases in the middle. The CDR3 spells CASSPSTPNSNQPQHF. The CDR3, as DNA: TGTGCCAGCTCACCAAGTACACCTAATAGCAATCAGCCCCAGCATTTT.

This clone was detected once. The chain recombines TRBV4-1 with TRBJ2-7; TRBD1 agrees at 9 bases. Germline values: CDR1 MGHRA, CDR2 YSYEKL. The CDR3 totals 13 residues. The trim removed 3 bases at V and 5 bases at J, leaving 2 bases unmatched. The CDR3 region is CASSQDRGNEQYF. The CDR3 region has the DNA TGCGCCAGCAGCCAGGACAGGGGTAACGAGCAGTACTTC.

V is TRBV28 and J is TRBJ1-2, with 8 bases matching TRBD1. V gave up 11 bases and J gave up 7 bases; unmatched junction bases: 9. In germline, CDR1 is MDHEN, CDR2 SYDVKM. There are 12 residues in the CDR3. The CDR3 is CAVTDREGGYTF. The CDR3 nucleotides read TGTGCCGTAACGGACAGGGAGGGTGGCTACACCTTC.

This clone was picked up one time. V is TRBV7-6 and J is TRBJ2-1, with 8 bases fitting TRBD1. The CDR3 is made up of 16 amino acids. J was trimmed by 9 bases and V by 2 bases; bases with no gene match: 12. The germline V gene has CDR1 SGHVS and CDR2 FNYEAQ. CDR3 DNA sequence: TGTGCCAGCAGCTTATTCGGGCAGGGGGCAATATCTGAGCAGTTCTTC. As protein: CASSLFGQGAISEQFF.

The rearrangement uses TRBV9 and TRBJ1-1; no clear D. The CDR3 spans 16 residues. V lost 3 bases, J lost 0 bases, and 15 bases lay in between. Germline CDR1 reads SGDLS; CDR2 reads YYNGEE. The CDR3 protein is CASSGFPGGLNTEAFF. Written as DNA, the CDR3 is TGTGCCAGCAGCGGTTTTCCTGGAGGGCTGAACACTGAAGCTTTCTTT.

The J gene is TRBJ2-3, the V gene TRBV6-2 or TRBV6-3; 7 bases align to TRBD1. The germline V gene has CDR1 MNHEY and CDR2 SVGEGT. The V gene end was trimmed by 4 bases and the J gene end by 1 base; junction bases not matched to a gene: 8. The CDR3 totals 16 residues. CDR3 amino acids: CASSSPQGEGTDTQYF. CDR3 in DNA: TGTGCCAGCAGTTCCCCGCAGGGGGAAGGCACAGATACGCAGTATTTT.